The 27 T cell receptor beta chains reported below all come from one sample, sequenced in a study of PD-1 blockade in classical Hodgkin lymphoma. Noted time point: newly diagnosed, previously untreated cHL patient sample. The investigators isolated CD8+ T cells from thawed PBMCs using magnetic negative selection. The table came from immunoSEQ multiplex PCR; TCRdb's copy has only in-frame clones and leaves some out. Of about 21,000 clones in the sample, around nine tenths were seen once. Specimen: CD8+ T cells from blood. These receptor sequences come from a human donor with classical Hodgkin lymphoma.

The chain is built from TRBV21-1 and TRBJ2-5; whether TRBD2, the table's D call, matches the DNA was not checked. TRBV21-1 is a known pseudogene. The CDR3 runs 19 residues. The CDR3 loop is CASSQSRLAGARYQETQYF. CDR3 DNA: TGTGCCAGCAGCCAATCTCGGCTAGCGGGGGCCCGATACCAAGAGACCCAGTACTTC.

Here the CDR3 reads CASRQGGDGYTF. The CDR3 DNA follows: TGTGCCAGCAGGCAGGGAGGAGACGGCTACACCTTC. This chain connects TRBV6-6 to TRBJ1-2; D might be TRBD1 (5 bases). The ends were cut back, 6 bases at V and 8 bases at J, with 13 bases in the middle. Germline V gene sequence: CDR1 MNHNY, CDR2 SVGAGI (reference sequence). This CDR3 spans 12 amino acids.

This clone occurred a few times. The V call is TRBV2, the J call TRBJ1-4; D unresolved. V lost 2 bases, J lost 2 bases, and 12 bases lay in between. The CDR3 is 16 amino acids. The germline V gene has CDR1 SNHLY and CDR2 FYNNEI. The chain's CDR3 is CASSEPGGDTNEKLFF. For the CDR3, the DNA is TGTGCCAGCAGTGAACCGGGTGGGGATACTAATGAAAAACTGTTTTTT.

V is TRBV27 and J is TRBJ2-7, with 7 bases lining up with TRBD2. The CDR3 length is 13 residues. The ends lost 4 bases at V and 8 bases at J; junction bases unmatched: 8. CDR1 and CDR2 (germline): MNHEY, SMNVEV (reference sequence). The chain's CDR3 is CASSSTGTKKQYF. CDR3 nucleotide sequence: TGTGCCAGCAGTTCGACCGGGACTAAAAAGCAGTACTTC.

The rearrangement links TRBV7-6 to TRBJ1-1; D is perhaps TRBD1 (5 bases). Germline assignment: CDR1 SGHVS and CDR2 FNYEAQ. The CDR3 is 12 residues long. V was pared by 4 bases and J by 7 bases, with 10 bases between. CDR3 residues: CASSSGTSEAFF. The CDR3 region has the DNA TGTGCCAGCAGCTCCGGGACGAGTGAAGCTTTCTTT.

The chain has TRBV7-8 and TRBJ1-1; unclear D gene. This CDR3 contains 14 residues. V was trimmed by 1 base and J by 1 base, leaving 7 bases between them. Germline V gives CDR1 SGHVS, CDR2 FQNEAQ. The CDR3 is CASSLGQENTEAFF. The CDR3 bases are TGTGCCAGCAGCTTAGGGCAGGAGAACACTGAAGCTTTCTTT.

There are a few counts of this clone. The J gene is TRBJ1-2, the V gene TRBV6-1; 11 bases match TRBD1. The CDR3 is made up of 14 amino acids. Germline lookup yields CDR1 MNHNS and CDR2 SASEGT. With 4 bases clipped from V and 2 bases from J, the junction kept 0 bases outside the gene matches. The CDR3 region has the DNA TGTGCCAGCAGTGGGGACAGGGGGAACTATGGCTACACCTTC. It specifies CASSGDRGNYGYTF.

The V gene is TRBV6-5, the J gene TRBJ2-2, with D uncertain. The germline V gene encodes CDR1 MNHEY and CDR2 SVGAGI. V was clipped by 6 bases and J by 6 bases, with 14 bases between them. This CDR3 region has 14 residues. CDR3 coding DNA: TGTGCCAGCAGCCCACCCCCGGCGGCCGGGGAGCTGTTTTTT. This encodes CASSPPPAAGELFF.

The chain is built from TRBV7-2 and TRBJ2-3, with D uncertain. V lost 5 bases and J lost 1, with 4 bases in between. This CDR3 is built from 12 residues. Per the germline V gene, CDR1 is SGHTA and CDR2 is FQGNSA. The CDR3 is CASSVGTDTQYF. The CDR3 bases are TGTGCCAGCAGCGTAGGCACAGATACGCAGTATTTT. Full variable domain (missing parts from reference TRBV7-2 and TRBJ2-3): GAGVSQSPSNKVTEKGKDVELRCDPISGHTALYWYRQSLGQGLEFLIYFQGNSAPDKSGLPSDRFSAERTGGSVSTLTIQRTQQEDSAVYLCASSVGTDTQYFGPGTRLTVL.

The chain combines TRBV9 with TRBJ1-1, with no clear D. Looked up from germline, CDR1 is SGDLS and CDR2 is YYNGEE. This CDR3 is 14 amino acids long. V lost 0 bases to trimming and J lost 1 base, with 7 bases between them. Here the CDR3 reads CASSVGGANTEAFF. DNA for the CDR3: TGTGCCAGCAGCGTAGGCGGAGCGAACACTGAAGCTTTCTTT.

The gene calls are TRBV4-3 and TRBJ1-1; the D is unclear. V lost 8 bases to trimming and J lost 3 bases, with 13 bases between them. The CDR3 spans 13 residues. The germline CDR1 and CDR2 sequences are LGHNA and YSLEER. The CDR3 DNA is TGCGCCAGCGCCTCGAACGTAGACACTGAAGCTTTCTTT. Its protein is CASASNVDTEAFF.

The chain links TRBV5-4 to TRBJ2-5, with TRBD1 matching 8 bases. The junction had 2 bases not matched to a gene; V was cut back by 1 base and J by 3 bases. Germline V gene lookup returns CDR1 SGHNT and CDR2 YYREEE (reference sequence). The CDR3 covers 14 residues. This CDR3 reads CASSLSGQEETQYF. Written as DNA, the CDR3 is TGTGCCAGCAGCTTGTCGGGACAGGAAGAGACCCAGTACTTC.

This clone has just one count. The V call is TRBV9, the J call TRBJ2-1; 8 nucleotides align to TRBD2. With 5 bases clipped from V and 9 bases from J, the junction kept 10 bases outside the gene matches. The CDR3 is made up of 14 amino acids. Germline V gives CDR1 SGDLS, CDR2 YYNGEE. CDR3 protein: CASRPYAGGSEQFF. CDR3 nucleotides: TGTGCCAGCAGACCCTACGCGGGAGGTAGTGAGCAGTTCTTC.

This clone has just one count. The V and J genes are TRBV6-4 and TRBJ2-6; D unclear. CDR3 length equals 16 residues. Trimming left V 3 bases short and J 0 bases short, with 9 bases between. Germline CDR1 is MRHNA and CDR2 is SNTAGT. The CDR3 reads CASSETRHSGANVLTF. CDR3 coding DNA: TGTGCCAGCAGTGAAACTCGGCACTCTGGGGCCAACGTCCTGACTTTC.

V is TRBV7-9 and J is TRBJ1-2; D might be TRBD1 (5 bases). The CDR3 spans 15 residues. Germline values: CDR1 SEHNR, CDR2 FQNEAQ (reference sequence). Trimming left V 4 bases short and J 2 bases short, with 14 bases between. CDR3 DNA sequence: TGTGCCAGCAGCTCCACAAACCGGGACAACTATGGCTACACCTTC. Translating gives CASSSTNRDNYGYTF.

The J gene is TRBJ1-2, the V gene TRBV6-5, with 8 positions matching TRBD1. The CDR3 totals 15 residues. Germline V gene data show CDR1 as MNHEY and CDR2 as SVGAGI. Trimming cost V 0 bases and J 6 bases; bases outside gene matches: 6. The CDR3 nucleotides are TGTGCCAGCAGTTACTCGTTTTCAGGGGGCGATGGCTACACCTTC. It encodes CASSYSFSGGDGYTF.

V usage is TRBV27 and J usage is TRBJ2-1; 12 positions agree with TRBD2. After removal of 4 bases from V and 9 bases from J, the junction contained 7 bases not matched to a gene. The CDR3 totals 15 residues. Germline V CDR1 and CDR2: MNHEY, SMNVEV (reference sequence). CDR3 sequence reads: CASSSSSGGASEQFF. The CDR3 nucleotides are TGTGCCAGCAGTTCCTCTAGCGGGGGGGCTAGTGAGCAGTTCTTC.

The chain couples TRBV10-3 to TRBJ2-2, with D perhaps matching TRBD2 (5 bases). CDR3 length: 14 residues. V was trimmed by 7 bases and J by 2 bases, leaving 11 bases between them. CDR1 is ENHRY and CDR2 is SYGVKD in the germline V gene. Here the CDR3 reads CAITLDSNTGELFF. The DNA of the CDR3 is TGTGCCATCACCTTGGACTCAAACACCGGGGAGCTGTTTTTT.

In this sample, this clone turned up once. The chain combines TRBV2 with TRBJ1-2; TRBD1 matches 7 bases. J lost 2 bases, V lost 6 bases, and 9 bases had no gene match. The germline CDR1 and CDR2 sequences are SNHLY and FYNNEI. The CDR3 runs 15 residues. This CDR3 is CASRGFGTENYGYTF. In DNA, the CDR3 is TGTGCCAGCAGGGGGTTCGGGACAGAAAACTATGGCTACACCTTC. The full variable domain, its missing parts supplied by reference TRBV2 and TRBJ1-2, is EPEVTQTPSHQVTQMGQEVILRCVPISNHLYFYWYRQILGQKVEFLVSFYNNEISEKSEIFDDQFSVERPDGSNFTLKIRSTKLEDSAMYFCASRGFGTENYGYTFGSGTRLTVV.

In this sample, this clone turned up a few times. V gene TRBV28 combines with J gene TRBJ2-7; possibly TRBD2 for D (6 bases). Trimming took 6 bases from V and 6 from J, leaving 24 bases between them. The V gene's germline CDR1 is MDHEN and CDR2 SYDVKM. CDR3 length: 16 amino acids. In DNA, the CDR3 is TGTGCCAGCAGCCTAGGGTGGGACGCCGGGACTCCCGAGCAGTACTTC. Amino acids: CASSLGWDAGTPEQYF.

The rearrangement uses TRBV6-1 and TRBJ2-7; D is perhaps TRBD1 (5 bases). The V end was cut by 2 bases, the J end by 5 bases, with 10 bases between. Germline V gene data show CDR1 as MNHNS and CDR2 as SASEGT. The CDR3 is 13 residues long. This chain's CDR3 is CASSEYPRDEQYF. CDR3 in DNA: TGTGCCAGCAGTGAATACCCCAGGGACGAGCAGTACTTC.

The chain links TRBV28 to TRBJ2-1; no definite D call. Trimming cost V 6 bases and J 0 bases, with 12 bases left between them. The CDR3 totals 15 residues. Germline CDR1 MDHEN, CDR2 SYDVKM. The CDR3 is CASRFPGRSYNEQFF. The DNA for the CDR3 is TGTGCCAGCAGGTTCCCCGGCCGCTCCTACAATGAGCAGTTCTTC.

The chain carries TRBV12-5 and TRBJ2-2; 8 nucleotides match TRBD1. Germline CDR1 is LGHNT and CDR2 is FRNRAP. This CDR3 contains 15 residues. J lost 7 bases, V lost 3 bases, and 7 bases had no gene match. CDR3 sequence reads: CASGFGQGDDGELFF. DNA for the CDR3: TGTGCTAGTGGTTTCGGACAGGGAGATGACGGGGAGCTGTTTTTT.

This rearrangement joins TRBV28 to TRBJ2-3, with a possible D match to TRBD1 (6 bases). The germline CDR1 and CDR2 sequences are MDHEN and SYDVKM. V was trimmed by 5 bases and J by 4 bases, leaving 16 bases between them. The CDR3 runs 15 residues. CDR3 amino acids: CASSPLQGVPDTQYF. Here the CDR3 DNA reads TGTGCCAGCAGTCCCCTACAGGGAGTGCCAGATACGCAGTATTTT.

This chain links TRBV11-1 with TRBJ2-4; no clear D. In germline, CDR1 is SGHAT, CDR2 FQDESV (reference sequence). V shed 2 bases and J shed 3 bases, with 5 bases lying between them. This CDR3 spans 13 amino acids. This chain's CDR3 is CASSLLDKNIQYF. The CDR3 nucleotides read TGTGCCAGCAGCTTACTTGACAAAAACATTCAGTACTTC.

The J gene is TRBJ1-3, the V gene TRBV20-1; D is perhaps TRBD1 (5 bases). CDR3 length: 10 residues. Germline V gene sequence: CDR1 DFQATT, CDR2 SNEGSKA (reference sequence). CDR3 loop: CRQAGDTIYF. The CDR3 bases are TGCAGGCAAGCGGGGGACACCATATATTTT.

This chain connects TRBV28 to TRBJ1-1; D unresolved. The V gene's germline CDR1 is MDHEN and CDR2 SYDVKM. CDR3 length: 11 amino acids. Trimming pared 2 bases from V and 6 bases from J, leaving 4 bases between. CDR3 in amino acids: CASSLNAEAFF. The CDR3 region has the DNA TGTGCCAGCAGTTTAAACGCTGAAGCTTTCTTT.